Below, one TCR beta chain is given with its context. What it recognizes is unknown. The sample originates from a study of glioma-infiltrating T cells after dendritic cell vaccination. This CDR3 contains 14 residues. V was pared by 3 bases and J by 7 bases, with 5 bases of the junction left unmatched. In germline, CDR1 is SGHTA, CDR2 FQGNSA. Study-wide points: Higher TCR clonality did not directly relate to longer survival. Estimated pretreatment TIL content predicted outcome after dendritic cell vaccination.

Clones were read by immunoSEQ multiplex PCR, and TCRdb kept only the in-frame ones, dropping some. The sample comprises roughly 87,000 clones, roughly four fifths of which are singletons, and less than 7% rests with the top ten. This sample's time point: after dendritic cell vaccination, including at tumor progression/relapse. The sample in question was blood, obtained after dendritic cell vaccination. The receptor was derived from a human donor with glioblastoma. V and J are TRBV7-2 and TRBJ1-1; 10 positions agree with TRBD1. CDR3 in DNA: TGTGCCAGCAGCTTTGGTGACAGGGGGCGTGAAGCTTTCTTT. This gives the protein CASSFGDRGREAFF.